The following is a T cell receptor beta chain sequence with its context. Its specific antigen is unknown. No quality values exist for individual bases; no much larger clone is one base distant. TCRbeta CDR3 regions were amplified from genomic DNA using the immunoSEQ Assay, a bias-controlled multiplex PCR. The original pipeline was this. Within the assay, amplification of reference gene primers was used to estimate how many nucleated cells each sample contained. Sequence reads were collapsed and filtered to measure the absolute abundance of every unique TCRbeta CDR3 rearrangement. Productive Simpson clonality was computed per sample as the square root of Simpson's diversity index over productive rearrangements. TCRdb took over this immuneACCESS table, retaining in-frame rearrangements with V and J assigned. Such tables are incomplete; in checked studies, under half of the missing clones stem from an unresolved V gene, and the remainder is unexplained. The V and J calls and clone size were taken over from that table, and D and trimming were inferred from the DNA. Counted in this sample were 120,000 to 150,000 clones; about 83% of them appeared once. The ten largest clones add up to less than 10% of the sample.

The entry originates in a study of blood T cell repertoires in COVID-19 (dated by TCRdb to the early 2020s). About the full investigation: The collaborator samples originated in the United States, Italy and Spain and spanned the acute and convalescent phases of COVID-19. Where HLA class I and class II types were available, the types were taken from metadata supplied by the sample provider, not from assay-based typing. The repertoires were released in a freely available public database meant as a resource for research on the immune response to SARS-CoV-2. The material from the prospective study consisted of cDNA or gDNA derived from T cells, B-cell-depleted T cells, or PBMCs. Deeply sampled blood TCRbeta repertoires from subjects exposed to, actively infected with, or recovered from COVID-19 were included in the dataset. A de-identified subject ID, COVID-19 status, age in years and sex were almost always included in the sample metadata. The samples were drawn from the first 160 participants of the ongoing ImmuneRACE study and from 950 to 1,500 subjects provided by 6 global collaborators. What the study reported, not specific to this receptor: The quantity of clinical and demographic metadata differed by source and by participant and was supplied without curation.

Germline trimming amounts to 6 bases on V and 2 bases on J, with 1 as the count of junction bases outside the gene matches. The CDR3 spans 13 residues, from the cysteine through the phenylalanine. The retained sequence is limited to the CDR3, 39 bases, with the frame set at the first base. As encoded in the germline V gene (reference sequence), CDR1 is LNHDA while CDR2 is SQIVND. Collaborating institutions collected whole blood in K2EDTA tubes following their own protocols. Collaborator samples were shipped for TCRbeta analysis as frozen whole blood, isolated PBMCs, or DNA extracted from either sample type.

The sequence was collected from a woman between 45 and 65 years old with active or convalescent COVID-19. The rearranged segments are TRBV19 and TRBJ1-2; 9 of the junction bases match TRBD1. Material: peripheral blood. Here the CDR3 is given as CASSTGGNYGYTF. The nucleotide sequence is TGTGCCAGTAGCACAGGGGGCAACTATGGCTACACCTTC.